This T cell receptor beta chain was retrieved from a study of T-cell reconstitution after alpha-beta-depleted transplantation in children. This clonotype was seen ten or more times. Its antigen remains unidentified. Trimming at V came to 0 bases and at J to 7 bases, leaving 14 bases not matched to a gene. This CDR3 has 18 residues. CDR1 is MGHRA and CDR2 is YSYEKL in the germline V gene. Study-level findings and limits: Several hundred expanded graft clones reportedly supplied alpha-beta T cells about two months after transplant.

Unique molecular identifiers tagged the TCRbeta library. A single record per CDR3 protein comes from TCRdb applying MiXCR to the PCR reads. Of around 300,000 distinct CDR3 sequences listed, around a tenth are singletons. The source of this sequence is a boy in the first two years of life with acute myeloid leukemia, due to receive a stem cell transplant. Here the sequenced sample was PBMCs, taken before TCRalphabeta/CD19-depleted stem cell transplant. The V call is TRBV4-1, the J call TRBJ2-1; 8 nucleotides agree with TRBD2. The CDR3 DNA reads TGCGCCAGCAGCCAAGACCGAGCGGGAGTGAGATTTGGAAATGAGCAGTTCTTC. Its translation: CASSQDRAGVRFGNEQFF.